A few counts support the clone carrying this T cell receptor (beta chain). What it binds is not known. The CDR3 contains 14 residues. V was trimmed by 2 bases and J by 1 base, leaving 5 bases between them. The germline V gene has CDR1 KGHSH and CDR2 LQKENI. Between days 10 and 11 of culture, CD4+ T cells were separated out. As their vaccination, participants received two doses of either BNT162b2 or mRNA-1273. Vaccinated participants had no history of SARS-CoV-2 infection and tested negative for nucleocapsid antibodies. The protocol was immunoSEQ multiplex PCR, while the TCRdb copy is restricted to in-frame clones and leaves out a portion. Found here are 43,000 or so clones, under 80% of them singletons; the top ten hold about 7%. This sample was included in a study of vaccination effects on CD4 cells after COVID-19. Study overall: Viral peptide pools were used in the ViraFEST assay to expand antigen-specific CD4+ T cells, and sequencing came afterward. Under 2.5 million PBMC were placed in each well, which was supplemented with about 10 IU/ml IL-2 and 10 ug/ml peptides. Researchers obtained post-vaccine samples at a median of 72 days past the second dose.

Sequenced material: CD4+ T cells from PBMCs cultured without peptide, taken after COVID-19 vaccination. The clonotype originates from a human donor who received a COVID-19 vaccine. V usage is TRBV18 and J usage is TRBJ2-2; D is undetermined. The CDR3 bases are TGTGCCAGCTCACCAGGGGAGAACACCGGGGAGCTGTTTTTT. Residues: CASSPGENTGELFF.